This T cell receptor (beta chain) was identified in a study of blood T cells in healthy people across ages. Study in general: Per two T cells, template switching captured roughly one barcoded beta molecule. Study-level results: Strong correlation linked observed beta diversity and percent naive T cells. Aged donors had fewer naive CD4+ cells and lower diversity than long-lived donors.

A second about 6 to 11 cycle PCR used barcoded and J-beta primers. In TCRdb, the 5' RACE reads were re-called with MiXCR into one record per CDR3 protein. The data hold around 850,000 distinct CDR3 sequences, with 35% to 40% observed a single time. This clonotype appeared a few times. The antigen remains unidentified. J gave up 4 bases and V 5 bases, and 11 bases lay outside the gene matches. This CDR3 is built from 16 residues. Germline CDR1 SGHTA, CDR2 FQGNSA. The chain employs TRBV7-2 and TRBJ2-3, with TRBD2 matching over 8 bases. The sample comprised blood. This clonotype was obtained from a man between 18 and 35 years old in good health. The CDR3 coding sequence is TGTGCCAGCAGCCCTCAAATAGCGGGGAAGGCAGATACGCAGTATTTT. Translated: CASSPQIAGKADTQYF. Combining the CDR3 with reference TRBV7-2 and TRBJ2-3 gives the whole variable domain GAGVSQSPSNKVTEKGKDVELRCDPISGHTALYWYRQSLGQGLEFLIYFQGNSAPDKSGLPSDRFSAERTGGSVSTLTIQRTQQEDSAVYLCASSPQIAGKADTQYFGPGTRLTVL.